This T cell receptor (beta chain) was captured by sequencing in a study of T cell responses to AZD1222 COVID-19 vaccine. Sequenced by immunoSEQ multiplex PCR; TCRdb stores in-frame clones only, minus some. The sample lists about 130,000 clones, around 87% seen once, with more than 9% in the top ten. Germline V gene lookup returns CDR1 MNHEY and CDR2 SMNVEV (reference sequence). CDR3 length: 14 amino acids. Losses at the gene ends were 6 bases for V and 4 bases for J; bases not matched to a gene: 6. The V call is TRBV27, the J call TRBJ1-5; TRBD1 agrees at 7 bases. The material sequenced was peripheral blood, taken on day 0 of AZD1222 vaccination. The sequence came from an adult in good health. The CDR3 reads CASRKGGPNQPQHF. DNA of the CDR3: TGTGCCAGCAGGAAAGGGGGCCCAAATCAGCCCCAGCATTTT.